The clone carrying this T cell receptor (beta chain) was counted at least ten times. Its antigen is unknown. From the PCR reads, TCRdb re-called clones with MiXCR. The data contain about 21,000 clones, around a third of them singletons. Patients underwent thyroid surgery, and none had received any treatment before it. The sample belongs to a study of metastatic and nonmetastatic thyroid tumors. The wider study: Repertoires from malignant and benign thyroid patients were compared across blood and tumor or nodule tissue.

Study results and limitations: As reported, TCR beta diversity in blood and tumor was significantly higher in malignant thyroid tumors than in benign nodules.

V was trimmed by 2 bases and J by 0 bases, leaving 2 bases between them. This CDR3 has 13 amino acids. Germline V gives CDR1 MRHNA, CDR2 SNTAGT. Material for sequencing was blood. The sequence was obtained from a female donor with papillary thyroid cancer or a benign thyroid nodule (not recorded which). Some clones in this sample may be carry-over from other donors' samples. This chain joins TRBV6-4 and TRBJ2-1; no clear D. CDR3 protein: CASSDSSYNEQFF. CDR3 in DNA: TGTGCCAGCAGTGACAGCTCCTACAATGAGCAGTTCTTC.